This TCR beta chain was found in a study of T cells in Graves' hyperthyroidism and ophthalmopathy. Researchers took RNA transcripts and amplified the TCR beta CDR3 regions from them. HTBI primers were the set used in a first-round RT-PCR of the TCR CDR3. In TCRdb, the multiplex PCR reads were re-called with MiXCR into one record per CDR3 protein. Among about 480,000 distinct CDR3 sequences listed, roughly 24% were seen once. V dropped 5 bases and J dropped 4 bases, with 14 bases sitting between them. The CDR3 is 13 amino acids. Germline CDR1 and CDR2: DFQATT and SNEGSKA (reference sequence). This chain connects TRBV20-1 to TRBJ1-1; the D gene is possibly TRBD1 (6 bases). Sequenced material: blood. This sequence was found in a woman aged 25 to 39 with Graves' ophthalmopathy. CDR3 residues: CSAPQGFGTEAFF. Here the CDR3 DNA reads TGCAGTGCTCCTCAGGGGTTTGGCACTGAAGCTTTCTTT.